This T cell receptor beta chain is from a study of identical twins (dated by TCRdb to about 2016). Background on the whole study: To test whether fetal clonotypes persist, the study used deep sequencing on TCR alpha and beta repertoires from monozygotic twins, unrelated adults of various ages, and cord blood. Replicate twin experiments were performed at different times using different library preparation protocols to rule out contamination.

Counted from cysteine to phenylalanine, this CDR3 has 15 amino acids. The only DNA kept is the CDR3, 45 bases in frame from the first base. The CDR1 and CDR2 encoded by the germline V gene are SGHVS and FNYEAQ. V sheds 4 bases and J sheds 1 base, leaving 11 bases between their ends. General findings and caveats noted by the study authors: Invariant T cells such as MAIT and iNKT could partly confound zero-insertion analyses, though diverse VJ usage argued against this for most clonotypes. The excess sharing between twins in beta out-of-frame sequences was weaker because fewer shared sequences reduced the signal-to-noise ratio. Abundant cord blood beta clonotypes had fewer insertions, young adult naive repertoires showed a similar but weaker trend, and memory repertoires showed no such trend. Because the same donors could not be followed over many years, the conclusions depended on cross-sectional statistical analysis. Out-of-frame TCR alpha sequences shared between twins showed an excess of low generation-probability sequences compared with coincidental sharing between unrelated individuals. In monozygotic twins, recombination models systematically underestimated out-of-frame TCR alpha sharing, but the models matched the sharing seen between unrelated individuals.

The receptor library was made with 5' RACE. Sequenced on an Illumina HiSeq 2000. A universal primer binding site was added through template switching, and the final cDNA carried a unique molecular identifier so that TCR cDNA molecules could be counted accurately. Specific primers in the conserved constant-segment region were used to synthesize first-strand cDNA for the TCR alpha and beta chains. Each cDNA library was double barcoded, with a SMART-Mk sample barcode plus Illumina barcodes, to control for contamination. Two successive PCR steps introduced TruSeq adapter sequences along with Illumina sample barcodes. The Illumina HiSeq platform was used with custom primers to sequence TCR alpha and beta cDNA libraries. Per the original workflow: Raw reads were processed with MiGEC to extract unique molecular identifiers, and MiXCR was used to determine CDR3 positions. For each individual, recombination models were inferred using an EM algorithm with the repgenHMM and IGoR tools. The analysis of shared clonotypes was done with the tcR package in R, with sharing normalized by the product of cloneset sizes. To study raw recombination without the effects of thymic and clonal selection, out-of-frame nonproductive sequences were analyzed. TCRdb reran the public reads through fastp at Q25 and MiXCR, keeping productive beta chains. One record per CDR3 amino acid sequence lists the most common genes and DNA. V and J calls and clone size were set by TCRdb, not the authors. For this sample there are 250,000 to 350,000 distinct CDR3 sequences; 8.5% to 9.5% appear just once. About 7.1% of the sample is held by the ten biggest clonotypes.

Every donor in the study was a healthy Caucasian. The twin cohort consisted of three pairs of female monozygotic twins, all aged about 18 to 29 years. Positive isolation kits from Invitrogen were used to isolate CD4+ and CD8+ T cell populations. This clonotype was counted only a few times. Its antigen has not been determined. Base qualities were left out, and no much larger clone turns up one base away. These same data were also listed under a study on yellow fever vaccine responses in identical twins. Looking at the second paper: According to the authors, the vaccine-induced T cell response in identical twins seemed to be partly convergent and partly specific to each individual. In the study, vaccine-responding T cell clones were precisely tracked in identical twins.

The chain was built from TRBV7-6 and TRBJ2-4; a tentative D call is TRBD2 (6 bases match). The source material was CD8+ T cells sorted from blood. This sequence was found in a woman aged 18-30 years in good health. The CDR3 in this case is CASSSQEGAKNIQYF. The DNA sequence follows: TGTGCCAGCAGCTCGCAGGAGGGGGCCAAAAACATTCAGTACTTC.